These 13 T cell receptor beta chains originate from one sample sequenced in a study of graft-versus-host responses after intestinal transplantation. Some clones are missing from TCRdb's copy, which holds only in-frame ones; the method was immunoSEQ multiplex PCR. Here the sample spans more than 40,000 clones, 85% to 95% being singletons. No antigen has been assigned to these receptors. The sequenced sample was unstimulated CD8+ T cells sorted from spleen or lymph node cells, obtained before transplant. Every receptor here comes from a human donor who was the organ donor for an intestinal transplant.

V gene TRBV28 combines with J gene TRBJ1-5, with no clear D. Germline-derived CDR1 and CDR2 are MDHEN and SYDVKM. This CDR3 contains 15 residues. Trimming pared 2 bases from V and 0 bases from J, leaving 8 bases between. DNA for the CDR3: TGTGCCAGCAGTTTAGTGGCGTATAGCAATCAGCCCCAGCATTTT. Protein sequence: CASSLVAYSNQPQHF.

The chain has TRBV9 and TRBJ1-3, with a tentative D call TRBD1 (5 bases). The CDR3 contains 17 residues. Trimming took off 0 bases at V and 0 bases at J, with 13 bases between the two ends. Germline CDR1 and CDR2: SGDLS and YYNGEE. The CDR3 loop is CASSVGSGVNSGNTIYF. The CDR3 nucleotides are TGTGCCAGCAGCGTAGGATCGGGGGTGAACTCTGGAAACACCATATATTTT.

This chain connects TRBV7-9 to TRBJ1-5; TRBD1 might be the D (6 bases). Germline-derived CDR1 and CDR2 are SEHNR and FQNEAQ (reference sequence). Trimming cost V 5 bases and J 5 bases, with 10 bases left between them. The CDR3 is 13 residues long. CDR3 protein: CASSPTGYQPQHF. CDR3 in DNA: TGTGCCAGCAGCCCGACAGGATATCAGCCCCAGCATTTT. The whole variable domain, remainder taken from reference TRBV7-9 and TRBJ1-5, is DTGVSQNPRHKITKRGQNVTFRCDPISEHNRLYWYRQTLGQGPEFLTYFQNEAQLEKSRLLSDRFSAERPKGSFSTLEIQRTEQGDSAMYLCASSPTGYQPQHFGDGTRLSIL.

The CDR3 DNA follows: TGCGCCAGCAGCCAAGATCTTGGGTTCGAGCAGTACTTC. It is translated as CASSQDLGFEQYF. The rearrangement uses TRBV4-1 and TRBJ2-7, with D unclear. In germline, CDR1 is MGHRA, CDR2 YSYEKL. This CDR3 has 13 amino acids. V lost 0 bases to trimming and J lost 6 bases, with 9 bases between them.

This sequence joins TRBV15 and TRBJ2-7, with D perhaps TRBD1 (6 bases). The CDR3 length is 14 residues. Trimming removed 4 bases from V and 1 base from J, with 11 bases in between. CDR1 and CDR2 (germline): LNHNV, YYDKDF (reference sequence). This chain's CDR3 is CATSNSGDSYEQYF. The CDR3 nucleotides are TGTGCCACCAGCAACTCAGGGGATTCCTACGAGCAGTACTTC.

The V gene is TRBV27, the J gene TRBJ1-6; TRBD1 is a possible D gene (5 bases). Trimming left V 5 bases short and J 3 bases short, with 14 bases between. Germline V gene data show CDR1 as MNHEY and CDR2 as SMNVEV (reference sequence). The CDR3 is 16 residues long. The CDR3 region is CASSTDSAFYNSPLHF. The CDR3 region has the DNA TGTGCCAGCAGTACCGACAGCGCCTTCTATAATTCACCCCTCCACTTT.

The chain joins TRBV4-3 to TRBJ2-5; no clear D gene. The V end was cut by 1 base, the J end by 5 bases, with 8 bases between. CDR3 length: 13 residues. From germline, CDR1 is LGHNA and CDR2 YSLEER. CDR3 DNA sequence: TGCGCCAGCAGCCAAGTCGTGGCGGAGACCCAGTACTTC. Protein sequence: CASSQVVAETQYF.

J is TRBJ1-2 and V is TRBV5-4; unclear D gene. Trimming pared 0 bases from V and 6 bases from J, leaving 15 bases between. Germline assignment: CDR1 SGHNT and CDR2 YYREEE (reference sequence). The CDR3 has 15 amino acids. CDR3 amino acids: CASSLAGINGDGYTF. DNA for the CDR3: TGTGCCAGCAGCTTGGCTGGGATCAACGGGGATGGCTACACCTTC.

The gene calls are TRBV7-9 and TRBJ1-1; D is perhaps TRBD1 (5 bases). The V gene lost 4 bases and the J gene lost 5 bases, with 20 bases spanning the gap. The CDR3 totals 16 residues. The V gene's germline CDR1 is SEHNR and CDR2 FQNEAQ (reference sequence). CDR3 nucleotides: TGTGCCAGCAGCTCACCTAAGACAGCAGCGGGGACTGAAGCTTTCTTT. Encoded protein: CASSSPKTAAGTEAFF.

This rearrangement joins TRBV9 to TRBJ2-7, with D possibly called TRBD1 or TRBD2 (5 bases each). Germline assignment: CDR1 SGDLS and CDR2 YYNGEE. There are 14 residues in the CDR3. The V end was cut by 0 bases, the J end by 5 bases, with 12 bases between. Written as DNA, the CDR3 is TGTGCCAGCAGCGTAGGATGGGGGTCCGACGAGCAGTACTTC. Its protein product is CASSVGWGSDEQYF. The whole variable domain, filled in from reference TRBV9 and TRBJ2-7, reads DSGVTQTPKHLITATGQRVTLRCSPRSGDLSVYWYQQSLDQGLQFLIQYYNGEERAKGNILERFSAQQFPDLHSELNLSSLELGDSALYFCASSVGWGSDEQYFGPGTRLTVT.

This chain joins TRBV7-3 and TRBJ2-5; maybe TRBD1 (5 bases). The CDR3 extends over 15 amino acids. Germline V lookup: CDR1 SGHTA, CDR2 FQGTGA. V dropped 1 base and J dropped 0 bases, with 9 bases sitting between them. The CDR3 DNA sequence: TGTGCCAGCAGCTTAAGGGGCAAGAACCAAGAGACCCAGTACTTC. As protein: CASSLRGKNQETQYF.

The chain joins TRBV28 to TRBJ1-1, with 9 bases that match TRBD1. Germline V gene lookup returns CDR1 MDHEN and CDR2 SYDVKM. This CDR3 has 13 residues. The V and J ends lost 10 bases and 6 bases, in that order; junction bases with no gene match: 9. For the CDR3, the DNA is TGTGCCATTTCGGCTGGGACAGGGTCTGAAGCTTTCTTT. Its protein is CAISAGTGSEAFF. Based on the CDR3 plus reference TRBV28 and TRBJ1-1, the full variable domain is DVKVTQSSRYLVKRTGEKVFLECVQDMDHENMFWYRQDPGLGLRLIYFSYDVKMKEKGDIPEGYSVSREKKERFSLILESASTNQTSMYLCAISAGTGSEAFFGQGTRLTVV.

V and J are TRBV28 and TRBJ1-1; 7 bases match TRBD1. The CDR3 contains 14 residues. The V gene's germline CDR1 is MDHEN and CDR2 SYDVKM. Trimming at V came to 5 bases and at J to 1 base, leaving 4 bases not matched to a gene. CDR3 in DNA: TGTGCCAGCAGTAGACAGGGAGGGAACACTGAAGCTTTCTTT. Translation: CASSRQGGNTEAFF.